This TCR beta chain was documented in a study of siplizumab effects on memory and regulatory T cells. Study results and limitations: Relative to controls at about 27%, mappable alloreactive CD4+ clones exhibited a mean Treg-derived proportion of approximately 70% with siplizumab. Whether the proliferating Tregs (from siplizumab cultures) were suppressive was not confirmed. Alloreactive sequences tracing back to unstimulated CD4+ memory cells fell significantly with siplizumab.

Some clones are missing from TCRdb's copy, which holds only in-frame ones; the method was immunoSEQ multiplex PCR. Among 70,000 to 90,000 clones listed, about nine tenths were seen once. CDR3 size: 12 residues. Trimming took off 5 bases at V and 15 bases at J, with 17 bases between the two ends. The germline V gene has CDR1 SEHNR and CDR2 FQNEAQ (reference sequence). About this clone itself: Its antigen is not identified.

This chain uses TRBV7-9 with TRBJ2-1, with D possibly being TRBD2 (7 bases). This TCR derives from a human donor in good health. Sequenced: CD4+ T cells sorted from blood. The CDR3 here is CASSLEGGGPFF. The CDR3 DNA is TGTGCCAGCAGCCTAGAAGGGGGAGGGCCGTTCTTC.